This entry lists 2 T cell receptor beta chains sequenced from one sample in a study of vaccination effects on CD4 cells after COVID-19. Under the ViraFEST assay, PBMC were stimulated with viral peptide pools so that antigen-specific CD4+ T cells expanded. Sequencing was performed afterwards. An approximately ten-day culture period preceded the isolation of CD4+ T cells. As their vaccination, participants received two doses of either BNT162b2 or mRNA-1273. The antigens these receptors bind are not known. Method: immunoSEQ multiplex PCR; TCRdb's copy keeps in-frame clones and lacks some. The table lists more than 40,000 clones, about four fifths of them singletons. The sequenced sample was CD4+ T cells from PBMCs cultured with HCoV-OC43 spike peptides, obtained after COVID-19 vaccination. Documented subset: HCoV-OC43 spike overlapping peptide pool stimulation. These receptors were collected from a human donor who received a COVID-19 vaccine.

V is TRBV7-5 and J is TRBJ1-1. TRBV7-5 is reported as a pseudogene. The CDR3 is made up of 14 amino acids. The CDR3, as DNA: TGTGCCAGAAGCTTGCGGAAAGGGAACACTGAAGCTTTCTTT. Its protein product is CARSLRKGNTEAFF.

This clone has more than one count but fewer than ten. The chain uses TRBV3-1 (or the pseudogene TRBV3-2) and TRBJ1-1, with TRBD1 as a possible D gene (6 bases). The CDR3 loop spans 15 amino acids. V was cut by 4 bases and J by 1 base, with 13 bases left in between. The germline CDR1 and CDR2 sequences are LGHDT and YNNKEL (reference sequence). The CDR3 region is CASSRGGGQNTEAFF. The DNA of the CDR3 is TGTGCCAGCAGCCGAGGCGGGGGCCAGAACACTGAAGCTTTCTTT.